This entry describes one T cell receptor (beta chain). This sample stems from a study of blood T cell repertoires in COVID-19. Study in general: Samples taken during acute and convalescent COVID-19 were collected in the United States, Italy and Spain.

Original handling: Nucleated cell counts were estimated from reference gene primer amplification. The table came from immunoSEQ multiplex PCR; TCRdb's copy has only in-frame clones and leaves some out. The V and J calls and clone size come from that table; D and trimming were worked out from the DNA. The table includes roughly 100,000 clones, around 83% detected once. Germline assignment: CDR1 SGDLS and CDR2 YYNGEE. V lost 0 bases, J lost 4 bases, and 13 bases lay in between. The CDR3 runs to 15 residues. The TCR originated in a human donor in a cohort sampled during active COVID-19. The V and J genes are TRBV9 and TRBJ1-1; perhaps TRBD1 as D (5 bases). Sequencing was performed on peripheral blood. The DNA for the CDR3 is TGTGCCAGCAGCGTAGAGGCGGCCGGGGGCACTGAAGCTTTCTTT. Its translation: CASSVEAAGGTEAFF.